The rows below give T cell receptor beta chains drawn from one sample of a study of blood T cells in healthy people across ages. TCRdb recomputed calls from the 5' RACE reads with MiXCR, one row per CDR3 protein. The data hold under 800,000 distinct CDR3 sequences, with around 21% observed a single time. Sequencing was carried out using blood. These receptors were obtained from a man between 65 and 85 years old in good health. Both conserved end residues are part of each CDR3.

V gene	CDR3 protein
TRBV5-1	CASAWTSGQRSETQYF
TRBV20-1	CSAIRGQLKETQYF
TRBV9	CASSPGGGQGEKLFF
TRBV20-1	CSARDLLKAERTYNEQFF
TRBV10-3	CAGNSGANVLTF
TRBV27	CASSTDGRANTGELFF
TRBV28	CASSAASQITSNQPQHF
TRBV18	CASSPPNPSYEQYF
TRBV20-1	CSARGSSGMRENEQFF
TRBV29-1	CSVESGGDTQYF
TRBV5-1	CASSLASTGAYNEQFF
TRBV30	CAWNAGRANEQFF
TRBV20-1	CSARRPTGFSEAFF
TRBV12-3/TRBV12-4	CASSLKRGGGADTQYF
TRBV9	CASSVEGGRTDTQYF
TRBV7-2	CASSLAWTSGQETQYF
TRBV24-1	CATKNSKDKNIQYF
TRBV5-1	CASSLAGASPQETQYF
TRBV20-1	CSASQDSYNEQFF
TRBV7-2	CASSLVGEGINIQYF
TRBV15	CATSRDSSGTYEQYF
TRBV10-3	CAISEPGTNYGYTF
TRBV14	CASGHHGGLNTEAFF
TRBV7-2	CASSLAGAGGIYEQYF
TRBV7-9	CASSFGELSYEQYF
TRBV5-1	CASSSRDEGQETQYF
TRBV6-6	CASSYSYERTETQYF
TRBV24-1	CATSAGLAGYNEQFF
TRBV12-3/TRBV12-4	CASSLRLADYEQYF
TRBV3-1	CASSQGVLAGETQYF
TRBV7-8	CASSLEVGSSYEQYF
TRBV7-2	CASSPQGYTGELFF
TRBV4-2	CASSQEPGQELFPEAFF
TRBV6-2/TRBV6-3	CASSYSTRSGANVLTF
TRBV3-1	CASRQTMSGSTEAFF
TRBV10-3	CAISPGTSGSYEQYF
TRBV19	CASSQQGYGELFF
TRBV20-1	CSAREDSRRSGETQYF
TRBV2	CAGSDKQGKGTQYF
TRBV9	CASSVLAASTDTQYF